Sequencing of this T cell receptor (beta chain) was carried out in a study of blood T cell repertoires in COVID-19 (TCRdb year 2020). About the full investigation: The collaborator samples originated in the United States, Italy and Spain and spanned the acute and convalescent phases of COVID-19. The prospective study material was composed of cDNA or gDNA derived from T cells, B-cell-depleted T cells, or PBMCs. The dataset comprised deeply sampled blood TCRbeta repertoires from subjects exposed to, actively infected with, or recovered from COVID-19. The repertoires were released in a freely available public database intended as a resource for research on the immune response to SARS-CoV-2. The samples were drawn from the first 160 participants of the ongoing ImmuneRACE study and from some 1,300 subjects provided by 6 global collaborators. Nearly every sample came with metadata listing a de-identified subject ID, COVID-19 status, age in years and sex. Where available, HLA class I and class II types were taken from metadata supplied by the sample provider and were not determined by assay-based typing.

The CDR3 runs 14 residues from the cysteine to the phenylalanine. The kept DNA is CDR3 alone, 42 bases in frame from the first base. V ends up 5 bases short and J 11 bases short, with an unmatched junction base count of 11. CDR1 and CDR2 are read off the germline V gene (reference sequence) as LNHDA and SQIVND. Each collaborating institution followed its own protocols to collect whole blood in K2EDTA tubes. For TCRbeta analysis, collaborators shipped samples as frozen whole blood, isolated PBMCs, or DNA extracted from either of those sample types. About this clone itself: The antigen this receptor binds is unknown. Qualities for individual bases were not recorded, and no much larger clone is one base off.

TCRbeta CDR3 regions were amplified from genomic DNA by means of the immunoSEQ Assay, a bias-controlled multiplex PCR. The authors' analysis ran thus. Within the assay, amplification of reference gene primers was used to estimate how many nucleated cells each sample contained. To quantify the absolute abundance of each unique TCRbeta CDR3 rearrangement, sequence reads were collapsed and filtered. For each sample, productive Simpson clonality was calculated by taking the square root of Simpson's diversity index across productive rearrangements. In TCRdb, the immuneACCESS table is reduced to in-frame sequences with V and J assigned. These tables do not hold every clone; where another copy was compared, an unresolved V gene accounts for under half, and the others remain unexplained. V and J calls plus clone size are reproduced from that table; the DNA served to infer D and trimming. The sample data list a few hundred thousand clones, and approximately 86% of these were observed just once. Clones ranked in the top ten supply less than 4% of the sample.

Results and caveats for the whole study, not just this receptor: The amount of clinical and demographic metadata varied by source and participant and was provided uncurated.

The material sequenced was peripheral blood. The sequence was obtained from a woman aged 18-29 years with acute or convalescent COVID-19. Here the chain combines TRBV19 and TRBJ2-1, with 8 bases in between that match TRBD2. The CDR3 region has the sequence CASSPERGLAKQFF. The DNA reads TGTGCCAGTAGTCCGGAAAGAGGACTAGCAAAGCAGTTCTTC.